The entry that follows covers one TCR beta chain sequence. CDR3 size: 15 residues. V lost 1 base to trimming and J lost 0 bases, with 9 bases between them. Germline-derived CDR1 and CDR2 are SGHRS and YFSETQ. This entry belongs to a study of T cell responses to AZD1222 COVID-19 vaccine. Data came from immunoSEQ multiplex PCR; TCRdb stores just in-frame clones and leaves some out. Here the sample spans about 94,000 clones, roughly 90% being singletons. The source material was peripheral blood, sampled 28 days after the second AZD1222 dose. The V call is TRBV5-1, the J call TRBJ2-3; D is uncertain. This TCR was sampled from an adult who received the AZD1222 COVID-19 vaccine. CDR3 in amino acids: CASSLTGLSTDTQYF. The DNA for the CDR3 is TGCGCCAGCAGCTTGACCGGGTTGAGCACAGATACGCAGTATTTT.